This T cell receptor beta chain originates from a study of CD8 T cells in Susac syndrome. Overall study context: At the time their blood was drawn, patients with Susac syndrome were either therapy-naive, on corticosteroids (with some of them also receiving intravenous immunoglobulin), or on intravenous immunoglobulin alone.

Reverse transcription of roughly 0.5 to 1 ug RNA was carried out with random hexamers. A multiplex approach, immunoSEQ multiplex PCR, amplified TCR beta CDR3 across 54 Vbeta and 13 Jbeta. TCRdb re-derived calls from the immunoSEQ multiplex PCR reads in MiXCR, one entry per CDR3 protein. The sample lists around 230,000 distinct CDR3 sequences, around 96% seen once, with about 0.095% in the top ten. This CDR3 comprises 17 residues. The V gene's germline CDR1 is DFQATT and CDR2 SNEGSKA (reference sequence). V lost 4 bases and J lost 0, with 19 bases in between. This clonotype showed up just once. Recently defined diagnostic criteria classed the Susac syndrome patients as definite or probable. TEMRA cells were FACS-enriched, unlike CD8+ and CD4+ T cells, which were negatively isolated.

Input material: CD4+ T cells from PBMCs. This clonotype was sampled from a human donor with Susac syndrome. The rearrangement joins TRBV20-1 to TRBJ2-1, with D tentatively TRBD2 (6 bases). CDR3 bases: TGCAGTGCTACCTCTTCAGGGCGGGAAGGCTCCTACAATGAGCAGTTCTTC. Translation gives CSATSSGREGSYNEQFF.